Below are 16 T cell receptor beta chains sequenced from a single sample in a study of blood T cell repertoires in COVID-19. Using immunoSEQ multiplex PCR, the repertoire was profiled, and TCRdb retains in-frame clones only, with some absent. Of approximately 96,000 clones in the sample, over 85% were seen once. The sequenced sample consisted of peripheral blood. These receptors all come from a human donor with COVID-19, enrolled during active disease. The donor label of this sample is uncertain.

CDR3 sequence (DNA): TGTGCCAGCAGCCCTCACAGGGACAGGGGATGGAATTCACCCCTCCACTTT. The encoded protein is CASSPHRDRGWNSPLHF. The V and J genes are TRBV28 and TRBJ1-6; 10 bases are a match to TRBD1. This CDR3 is built from 17 residues. Germline values: CDR1 MDHEN, CDR2 SYDVKM. V shed 6 bases, J shed 7 bases, and the junction held 12 bases outside the gene matches.

This clone was picked up one time. The CDR3 region has the DNA TGCGCCAGCAGTCGGACATTAAGCTCCTACGAGCAGTACTTC. Encoded protein: CASSRTLSSYEQYF. The rearrangement links TRBV10-2 to TRBJ2-7; D is possibly TRBD1 (5 bases). With 5 bases removed from V and 0 bases from J, the gap between germline ends came to 11 bases. CDR1 and CDR2 from the germline V gene are WSHSY and SAAADI. This CDR3 has 14 residues.

The V call is TRBV27, the J call TRBJ2-7; 8 bases fit TRBD2. Germline V gene data show CDR1 as MNHEY and CDR2 as SMNVEV (reference sequence). V lost 5 bases, J lost 2 bases, and 8 bases stayed unmatched. This CDR3 has 15 residues. Here the CDR3 DNA reads TGTGCCAGCAGTCCCGAGCCGGGACTAGCCTACGAGCAGTACTTC. Translating it yields CASSPEPGLAYEQYF.

The chain joins TRBV4-2 to TRBJ2-5, with D maybe TRBD1 (6 bases). Per germline, CDR1 LGHNA and CDR2 YNFKEQ. The CDR3 is 15 residues long. V gave up 0 bases and J gave up 2 bases, with 10 bases separating them. In DNA, the CDR3 is TGTGCCAGCAGCCAAGAGCCGACAGGTCAAGAGACCCAGTACTTC. It yields the protein CASSQEPTGQETQYF.

The V gene is TRBV19, the J gene TRBJ2-3; D uncertain. There are 11 residues in the CDR3. The germline V and J ends were trimmed by 6 bases and 6 bases, with 7 bases remaining between them. Germline CDR1 is LNHDA and CDR2 is SQIVND (reference sequence). The CDR3 bases are TGTGCCAGTAGCCAAGCGGATACGCAGTATTTT. Amino acids: CASSQADTQYF.

This clone was detected once. This chain joins TRBV24-1 and TRBJ2-3; tentative D call: TRBD2 (6 bases). There are 15 residues in the CDR3. Germline V gene data show CDR1 as KGHDR and CDR2 as SFDVKD. The V and J ends lost 3 bases and 6 bases respectively, with 15 bases between them. The CDR3 loop is CATSDNGRGRDTQYF. DNA for the CDR3: TGTGCCACCAGTGATAATGGTCGGGGGAGGGATACGCAGTATTTT.

The chain combines TRBV5-1 with TRBJ2-3; the match to TRBD1 covers 8 bases. Germline lookup yields CDR1 SGHRS and CDR2 YFSETQ. The CDR3 contains 15 residues. With V trimmed by 4 bases and J by 3 bases, 7 bases remained unmatched. CDR3 amino acids: CASSPRTGSTDTQYF. CDR3 DNA: TGCGCCAGCAGCCCAAGGACAGGGTCTACAGATACGCAGTATTTT.

The rearrangement joins TRBV28 to TRBJ1-3; D is possibly TRBD1 (5 bases). Germline CDR1 reads MDHEN; CDR2 reads SYDVKM. This CDR3 has 14 amino acids. Trimming removed 8 bases from V and 1 base from J, with 12 bases in between. The CDR3 coding sequence is TGTGCCAGCGGCGGGGGACCATCTGGAAACACCATATATTTT. This sequence encodes CASGGGPSGNTIYF.

This clone was observed once. The chain couples TRBV10-3 to TRBJ2-1, with 7 bases matching TRBD2. Germline V CDR1 and CDR2: ENHRY, SYGVKD. The CDR3 is 15 amino acids. J gave up 7 bases and V 3 bases, and 9 bases lay outside the gene matches. The CDR3 region is CAISETTSQLNEQFF. CDR3 nucleotides: TGTGCCATCAGTGAAACGACTAGCCAGTTGAATGAGCAGTTCTTC.

The chain couples TRBV2 to TRBJ1-1, with D unresolved. This CDR3 region has 13 residues. The germline CDR1 and CDR2 sequences are SNHLY and FYNNEI. V shed 10 bases and J shed 4 bases, with 16 bases lying between them. The CDR3 DNA follows: TGTGCCAACCGGGAGAGGGAGGGCACTGAAGCTTTCTTT. It translates to CANREREGTEAFF.

V and J are TRBV18 and TRBJ2-5; 9 nucleotides align to TRBD1. Looked up from germline, CDR1 is KGHSH and CDR2 is LQKENI. J was trimmed by 4 bases and V by 6 bases; bases with no gene match: 9. There are 15 residues in the CDR3. The CDR3, as DNA: TGTGCCAGCTCTCCCATCGACAGGGGGGGAGAGACCCAGTACTTC. Amino acid sequence: CASSPIDRGGETQYF.

The rearrangement links TRBV2 to TRBJ2-2, with D uncertain. With 8 bases removed from V and 0 bases from J, the gap between germline ends came to 10 bases. The CDR3 covers 14 residues. Germline lookup yields CDR1 SNHLY and CDR2 FYNNEI. The CDR3 is CASLGQANTGELFF. Written as DNA, the CDR3 is TGTGCCAGCTTGGGTCAGGCGAACACCGGGGAGCTGTTTTTT.

This chain uses TRBV6-2 or TRBV6-3 with TRBJ2-7; 9 bases are a match to TRBD2. Germline CDR1 reads MNHEY; CDR2 reads SVGEGT. V shed 4 bases and J 3 bases; nucleotides not matched to a gene: 7. This CDR3 has 15 amino acids. CDR3 protein: CASSWNSGGDYEQYF. The CDR3, as DNA: TGTGCCAGCAGTTGGAATAGCGGGGGAGACTACGAGCAGTACTTC.

V is TRBV19 and J is TRBJ1-5; the match to TRBD1 covers 7 bases. In germline, CDR1 is LNHDA, CDR2 SQIVND (reference sequence). The V gene end was trimmed by 9 bases and the J gene end by 11 bases; junction bases not matched to a gene: 13. The CDR3 loop spans 13 amino acids. The CDR3 coding sequence is TGTGCCAGCGGTGAGACGGGACAGCGGGCCCAGCATTTT. This gives the protein CASGETGQRAQHF.

J is TRBJ2-1 and V is TRBV28; 8 positions match TRBD2. The germline V gene has CDR1 MDHEN and CDR2 SYDVKM. V was clipped by 3 bases and J by 8 bases; unmatched bases: 3. The CDR3 covers 13 residues. The CDR3 region has the DNA TGTGCCAGCAGTTTGGCTAGCGGGCATGAGCAGTTCTTC. Its protein is CASSLASGHEQFF.

This clone was picked up one time. The chain has TRBV2 and TRBJ2-7; possibly TRBD2 for D (5 bases). This CDR3 has 13 residues. Germline CDR1 is SNHLY and CDR2 is FYNNEI. Trimming took 2 bases from V and 7 from J, leaving 12 bases between them. CDR3 region: CASSELRSGEQYF. The CDR3 nucleotides read TGTGCCAGCAGTGAACTCAGGTCGGGAGAGCAGTACTTC.